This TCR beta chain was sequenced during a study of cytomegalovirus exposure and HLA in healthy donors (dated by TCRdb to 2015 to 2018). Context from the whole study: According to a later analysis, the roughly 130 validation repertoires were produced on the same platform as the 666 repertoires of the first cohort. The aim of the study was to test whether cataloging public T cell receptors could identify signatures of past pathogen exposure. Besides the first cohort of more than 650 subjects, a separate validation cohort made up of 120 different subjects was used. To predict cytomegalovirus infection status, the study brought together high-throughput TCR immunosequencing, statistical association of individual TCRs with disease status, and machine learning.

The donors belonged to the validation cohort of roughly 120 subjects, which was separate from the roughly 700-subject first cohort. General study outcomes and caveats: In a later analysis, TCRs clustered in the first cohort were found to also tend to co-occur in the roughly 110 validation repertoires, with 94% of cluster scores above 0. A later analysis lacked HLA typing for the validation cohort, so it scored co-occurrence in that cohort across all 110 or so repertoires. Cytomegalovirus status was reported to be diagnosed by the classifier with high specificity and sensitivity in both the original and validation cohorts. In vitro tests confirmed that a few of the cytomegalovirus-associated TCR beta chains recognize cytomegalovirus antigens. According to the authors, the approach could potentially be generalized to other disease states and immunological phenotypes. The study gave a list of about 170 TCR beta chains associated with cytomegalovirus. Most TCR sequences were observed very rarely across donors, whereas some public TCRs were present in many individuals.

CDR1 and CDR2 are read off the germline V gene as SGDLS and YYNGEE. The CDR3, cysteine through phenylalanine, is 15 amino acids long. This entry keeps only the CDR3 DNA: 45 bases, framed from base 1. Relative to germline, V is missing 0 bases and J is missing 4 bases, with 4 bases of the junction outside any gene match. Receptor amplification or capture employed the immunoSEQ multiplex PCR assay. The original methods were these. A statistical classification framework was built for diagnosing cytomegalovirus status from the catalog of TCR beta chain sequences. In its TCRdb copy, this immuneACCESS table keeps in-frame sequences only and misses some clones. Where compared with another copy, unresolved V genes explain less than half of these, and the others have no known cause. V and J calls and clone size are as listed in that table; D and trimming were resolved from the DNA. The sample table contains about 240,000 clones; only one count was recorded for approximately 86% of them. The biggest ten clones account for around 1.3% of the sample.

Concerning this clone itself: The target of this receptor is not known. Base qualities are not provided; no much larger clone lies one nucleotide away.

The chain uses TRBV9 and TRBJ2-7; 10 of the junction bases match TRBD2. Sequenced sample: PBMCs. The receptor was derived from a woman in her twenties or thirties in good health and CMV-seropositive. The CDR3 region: CASSVDPSGGYEQYF. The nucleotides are TGTGCCAGCAGCGTAGATCCTAGCGGGGGTTACGAGCAGTACTTC.